This passage covers 25 T cell receptor beta chains from one sample sequenced in a study of blood T cell repertoires in COVID-19. This table comes from immunoSEQ multiplex PCR, and its TCRdb copy is limited to in-frame clones, with some not included. This sample has around 66,000 clones, with around four fifths found just once. The sample comprised peripheral blood. These receptors were obtained from a human donor in a cohort sampled during active COVID-19.

The chain employs TRBV7-2 and TRBJ2-7; D remains unclear. Deletions cut 1 base from V and 4 bases from J, with 11 bases between. Germline CDR1 and CDR2: SGHTA and FQGNSA. The CDR3 is 14 amino acids. CDR3 coding DNA: TGTGCCAGCAGCTTAGATTTCTCCGAGTACGAGCAGTACTTC. This codes for CASSLDFSEYEQYF.

This clone was counted a single time. The chain is built from TRBV12-3 or TRBV12-4 and TRBJ2-7, with 7 nucleotides matching TRBD1. This CDR3 has 13 amino acids. Trimming at V came to 6 bases and at J to 7 bases, leaving 9 bases not matched to a gene. CDR3 region: CASRKQGTGEQYF. In DNA form, the CDR3 reads TGTGCCAGCAGGAAACAGGGGACGGGGGAGCAGTACTTC.

This clone was seen once. The chain joins TRBV9 to TRBJ1-4; D is undetermined. The CDR3 runs 14 residues. V was cut by 6 bases and J by 5 bases, with 14 bases left in between. In germline, CDR1 is SGDLS, CDR2 YYNGEE. CDR3: CASTPGLRNEKLFF. CDR3 in DNA: TGTGCCAGCACCCCCGGGTTGCGGAATGAAAAACTGTTTTTT. Combining the CDR3 with reference TRBV9 and TRBJ1-4 gives the whole variable domain DSGVTQTPKHLITATGQRVTLRCSPRSGDLSVYWYQQSLDQGLQFLIQYYNGEERAKGNILERFSAQQFPDLHSELNLSSLELGDSALYFCASTPGLRNEKLFFGSGTQLSVL.

The chain has TRBV29-1 and TRBJ2-7; perhaps TRBD2 as D (5 bases). The CDR3 runs 12 residues. V gave up 6 bases and J gave up 2 bases, with 11 bases separating them. Germline V gene sequence: CDR1 SQVTM, CDR2 ANQGSEA. The CDR3: CSVLGVPYEQYF. As DNA, the CDR3 is TGCAGCGTCCTCGGGGTCCCCTACGAGCAGTACTTC.

The chain uses TRBV5-6 and TRBJ2-6; unclear D gene. V was pared by 0 bases and J by 0 bases, with 4 bases between. The CDR3 runs 15 residues. CDR1 and CDR2 (germline): SGHDT, YYEEEE. CDR3 protein: CASSLVFSGANVLTF. CDR3 sequence (DNA): TGTGCCAGCAGCTTGGTCTTCTCTGGGGCCAACGTCCTGACTTTC.

The rearrangement joins TRBV5-4 to TRBJ2-7; 8 bases map to TRBD2. CDR3 length equals 14 residues. Germline V gives CDR1 SGHNT, CDR2 YYREEE (reference sequence). V shed 1 base and J 6 bases; nucleotides not matched to a gene: 6. The CDR3 bases are TGTGCCAGCAGCTTGACGGGAGGGCCCGGCGAGCAGTACTTC. It specifies CASSLTGGPGEQYF.

A single count supports this clone. CDR3 residues: CASSLPSGRDNEQFF. DNA of the CDR3: TGTGCCAGCAGCTTGCCTAGCGGGAGGGACAATGAGCAGTTCTTC. The rearrangement links TRBV28 to TRBJ2-1; 12 positions agree with TRBD2. V shed 6 bases and J 5 bases; nucleotides not matched to a gene: 5. Germline V gives CDR1 MDHEN, CDR2 SYDVKM. There are 15 residues in the CDR3.

The gene calls are TRBV24-1 and TRBJ1-1; 8 nucleotides match TRBD1. V was clipped by 6 bases and J by 3 bases; unmatched bases: 2. Germline V gene data show CDR1 as KGHDR and CDR2 as SFDVKD. The CDR3 spans 13 residues. The CDR3 here is CATSQGAYTEAFF. In DNA form, the CDR3 reads TGTGCCACCAGTCAGGGGGCCTACACTGAAGCTTTCTTT.

The rearrangement joins TRBV24-1 to TRBJ2-7, with 7 bases matching TRBD1. In germline, CDR1 is KGHDR, CDR2 SFDVKD. V gave up 5 bases and J gave up 3 bases; unmatched junction bases: 3. CDR3 size: 13 residues. This CDR3 is CATSGPGGYEQYF. The CDR3 DNA is TGTGCCACCAGTGGGCCAGGGGGCTACGAGCAGTACTTC.

The chain joins TRBV6-6 to TRBJ1-2; no firm D call. The CDR3 loop spans 14 amino acids. The germline V gene has CDR1 MNHNY and CDR2 SVGAGI (reference sequence). V was shortened by 6 bases and J by 7 bases, with 18 bases between the two germline ends. CDR3 nucleotide sequence: TGTGCCAGCAGAACACGCGCAAGTAGGAGTGGCTACACCTTC. Its translation is CASRTRASRSGYTF.

The J gene is TRBJ1-2, the V gene TRBV4-2; maybe TRBD1 (5 bases). The CDR3 has 18 residues. Germline CDR1 and CDR2: LGHNA and YNFKEQ. V was pared by 3 bases and J by 7 bases, with 27 bases between. The CDR3 DNA follows: TGTGCCAGCAGCCAGGACCCCCTGATGGGGGGGTTATCTTTTGGCTACACCTTC. It encodes CASSQDPLMGGLSFGYTF.

This clone occurred once. DNA of the CDR3: TGTGCCAGCAGCTTCCAGGGGGGCATTAACACCGGGGAGCTGTTTTTT. This translates into CASSFQGGINTGELFF. The chain carries TRBV7-8 and TRBJ2-2, with TRBD1 as a possible D gene (7 bases). The CDR3 extends over 16 amino acids. The germline CDR1 and CDR2 sequences are SGHVS and FQNEAQ. V lost 3 bases, J lost 2 bases, and 13 bases lay in between.

The V and J genes are TRBV4-1 and TRBJ1-4, with 9 nucleotides matching TRBD1. The CDR3 spans 15 residues. Germline-derived CDR1 and CDR2 are MGHRA and YSYEKL. J gave up 8 bases and V 4 bases, and 8 bases lay outside the gene matches. CDR3: CASSPGTGIREKLFF. In DNA form, the CDR3 reads TGCGCCAGCAGCCCCGGGACAGGGATAAGGGAAAAACTGTTTTTT.

The genes are TRBV2 and TRBJ1-5, with D perhaps matching TRBD1 (6 bases). This CDR3 is 14 amino acids long. Germline-derived CDR1 and CDR2 are SNHLY and FYNNEI. V was trimmed by 6 bases and J by 3 bases, leaving 12 bases between them. As DNA, the CDR3 is TGTGCCAGCAGACCATCAGGGGTCAATCAGCCCCAGCATTTT. This sequence encodes CASRPSGVNQPQHF.

The gene calls are TRBV2 and TRBJ2-6; D might be TRBD1 (5 bases). Trimming shortened V by 3 bases and J by 0 bases, and 12 bases separated the two germline ends. The CDR3 has 17 residues. From germline, CDR1 is SNHLY and CDR2 FYNNEI. DNA for the CDR3: TGTGCCAGCAGTGAGACAGCAATTATCTCTGGGGCCAACGTCCTGACTTTC. This codes for CASSETAIISGANVLTF.

The count of this clone is one. CDR3 protein: CASSLSRSYEQYF. DNA of the CDR3: TGTGCCAGCAGTTTGAGCCGCTCCTACGAGCAGTACTTC. V usage is TRBV27 and J usage is TRBJ2-7; D remains unclear. V was cut by 3 bases and J by 0 bases, with 6 bases left in between. From germline, CDR1 is MNHEY and CDR2 SMNVEV (reference sequence). The length of the CDR3 is 13 residues.

The rearrangement uses TRBV6-5 and TRBJ2-5; TRBD2 might be the D (5 bases). The CDR3 covers 14 residues. V shed 5 bases and J shed 5 bases, with 15 bases lying between them. CDR1 is MNHEY, CDR2 SVGAGI, per germline. CDR3 nucleotides: TGTGCCAGCAGTCCCCGACATGGGGAGGAGACCCAGTACTTC. Translated, it gives CASSPRHGEETQYF.

The V and J genes are TRBV15 and TRBJ1-6, with 10 positions matching TRBD1. The germline gives CDR1 LNHNV, CDR2 YYDKDF (reference sequence). The CDR3 loop spans 16 amino acids. The J segment lost 9 bases and the V segment lost 4 bases, leaving 9 bases of the junction unmatched. The DNA for the CDR3 is TGTGCCACCAGCATCCCGGACAGGGGGTTTTTTTCACCCCTCCACTTT. Its translation: CATSIPDRGFFSPLHF.

V is TRBV7-2 and J is TRBJ1-5; 7 bases line up with TRBD1. CDR1 is SGHTA and CDR2 is FQGNSA in the germline V gene. The CDR3 is 15 residues long. Unmatched junction bases numbered 3, after V lost 4 bases and J lost 0 bases. The CDR3 reads CASSSRGTSNQPQHF. In DNA form, the CDR3 reads TGTGCCAGCAGCTCCAGGGGGACTAGCAATCAGCCCCAGCATTTT.

This clone has only one observation. The chain is built from TRBV7-9 and TRBJ1-4, with TRBD1 matching over 10 bases. The junction had 8 bases not matched to a gene; V was cut back by 5 bases and J by 8 bases. CDR1 SEHNR and CDR2 FQNEAQ come from the germline V gene (reference sequence). The CDR3 is made up of 15 amino acids. For the CDR3, the DNA is TGTGCCAGCAGCACACGGACAGGGGGATACGAAAAACTGTTTTTT. Encoded protein: CASSTRTGGYEKLFF.

This chain uses TRBV30 with TRBJ2-7, with TRBD1 matching 10 bases. The CDR3 covers 14 residues. In germline, CDR1 is GTSNPN, CDR2 SVGIG (reference sequence). Trimming took 2 bases from V and 6 from J; bases not matched to a gene: 7. The CDR3, as DNA: TGTGCCTGGAGTATGGACAGGGGGGAGGGCGAGCAGTACTTC. As protein: CAWSMDRGEGEQYF. Using reference TRBV30 and TRBJ2-7 for the parts outside the CDR3, the full variable domain is SQTIHQWPATLVQPVGSPLSLECTVEGTSNPNLYWYRQAAGRGLQLLFYSVGIGQISSEVPQNLSASRPQDRQFILSSKKLLLSDSGFYLCAWSMDRGEGEQYFGPGTRLTVT.

The J gene is TRBJ2-3, the V gene TRBV7-2; a weak D match, TRBD1 (6 bases). Trimming cost V 5 bases and J 2 bases, with 26 bases left between them. Germline CDR1 and CDR2: SGHTA and FQGNSA. The CDR3 is 19 residues long. The CDR3 sequence is CASSNRDYGWVGYTDTQYF. CDR3 nucleotides: TGTGCCAGCAGCAACAGGGATTACGGGTGGGTCGGGTACACAGATACGCAGTATTTT.

The V call is TRBV7-2, the J call TRBJ2-7; 10 bases map to TRBD1. The trim removed 4 bases at V and 5 bases at J, leaving 11 bases unmatched. The V gene's germline CDR1 is SGHTA and CDR2 FQGNSA. This CDR3 has 16 amino acids. The CDR3 DNA follows: TGTGCCAGCAGCTCAAAATCCGGGACAGGGGCCCACGAGCAGTACTTC. It yields the protein CASSSKSGTGAHEQYF.

This chain links TRBV25-1 with TRBJ1-2; D is possibly TRBD1 (6 bases). CDR3 size: 14 residues. Trimming took off 1 base at V and 6 bases at J, with 12 bases between the two ends. Looked up from germline, CDR1 is MGHDK and CDR2 is SYGVNS. Written as DNA, the CDR3 is TGTGCCAGCAGTGAATCCAAATGGACAGATGGCTACACCTTC. It encodes CASSESKWTDGYTF.

V and J are TRBV28 and TRBJ2-7, with 9 bases aligning to TRBD1. CDR1 is MDHEN and CDR2 is SYDVKM in the germline V gene. There are 16 residues in the CDR3. V lost 2 bases to trimming and J lost 5 bases; unmatched junction nucleotides: 10. DNA of the CDR3: TGTGCCAGCAGTTTAGGGGCCGGGACAGGGAGGAACGAGCAGTACTTC. It is translated as CASSLGAGTGRNEQYF.